The T cell receptor beta chain under discussion was sequenced for a study of OX40 agonist ivuxolimab in advanced cancers. Turning to the study itself: In this cohort, patients received ivuxolimab, an agonistic anti-OX40 (CD134) antibody. Partial responses occurred in three patients (one hepatocellular carcinoma, two cutaneous melanoma).

Regarding the study as a whole: The investigators did not determine what antigen specificity the expanded peripheral T cells had.

V was trimmed by 5 bases and J by 3 bases, leaving 14 bases between them. This CDR3 has 15 residues. The germline V gene encodes CDR1 LNHDA and CDR2 SQIVND (reference sequence). A word on this clone: Antigen: not known.

The data were produced by immunoSEQ multiplex PCR, yet TCRdb's version contains in-frame clones alone and is incomplete. The data contain about 69,000 clones, approximately 90% of them singletons. The chain has TRBV19 and TRBJ2-1, with TRBD2 as a possible D gene (6 bases). This clonotype was obtained from an adult with an advanced solid tumor such as melanoma, head and neck, liver or kidney cancer. The sample here was CD4+ or CD8+ T cells sorted from blood, taken in a trial of the OX40 agonist ivuxolimab. The CDR3, as DNA: TGTGCCAGTAGTTACGGGACTCGTCACTACAATGAGCAGTTCTTC. Encoded protein: CASSYGTRHYNEQFF.